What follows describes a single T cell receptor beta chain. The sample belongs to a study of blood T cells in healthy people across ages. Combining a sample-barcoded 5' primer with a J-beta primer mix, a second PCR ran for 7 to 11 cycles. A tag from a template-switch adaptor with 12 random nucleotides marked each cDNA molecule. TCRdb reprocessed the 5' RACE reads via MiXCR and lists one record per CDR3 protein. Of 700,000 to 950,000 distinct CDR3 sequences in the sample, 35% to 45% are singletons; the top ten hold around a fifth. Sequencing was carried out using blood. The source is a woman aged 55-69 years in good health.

DNA for the CDR3: TGTGCCAGCAGTCCTGGGGGCCACCCAGACTACGAGCAGTACTTC. Amino acids: CASSPGGHPDYEQYF. V gene TRBV28 combines with J gene TRBJ2-7, with D perhaps TRBD1 (6 bases). The V gene's germline CDR1 is MDHEN and CDR2 SYDVKM. V was pared by 5 bases and J by 3 bases, with 17 bases between. The CDR3 length is 15 residues.